This T cell receptor beta chain appears in the sequencing data of a study of blood T cell repertoires in COVID-19. The CDR3 is 13 residues long. Germline V lookup: CDR1 SGHAT, CDR2 FQNNGV. V lost 3 bases to trimming and J lost 8 bases, with 10 bases between them. Data came from immunoSEQ multiplex PCR; TCRdb stores just in-frame clones and leaves some out. The table includes fewer than 500,000 clones, approximately 92% detected once. Cohorts were assigned according to the clinical history that participants reported. This receptor was identified in a man in his thirties or forties who had recovered from COVID-19. The chain uses TRBV11-2 and TRBJ2-2, with unresolved D. The sample was PBMCs or T cells enriched from blood (not recorded which). CDR3 sequence reads: CASSLARPGELFF. CDR3 DNA: TGTGCCAGCAGCTTGGCTAGGCCTGGGGAGCTGTTTTTT.